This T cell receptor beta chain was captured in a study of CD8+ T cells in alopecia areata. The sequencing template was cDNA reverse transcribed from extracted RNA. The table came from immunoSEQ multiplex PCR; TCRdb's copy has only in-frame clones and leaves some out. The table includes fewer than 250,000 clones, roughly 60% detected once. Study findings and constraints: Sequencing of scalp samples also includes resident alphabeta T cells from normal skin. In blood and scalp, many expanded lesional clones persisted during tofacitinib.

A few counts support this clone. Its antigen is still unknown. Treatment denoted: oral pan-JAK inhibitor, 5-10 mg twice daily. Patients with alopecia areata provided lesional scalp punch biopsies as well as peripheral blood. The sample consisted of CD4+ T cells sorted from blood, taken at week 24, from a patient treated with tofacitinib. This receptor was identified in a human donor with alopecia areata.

CDR3 nucleotides: TGTGCCAGCAGCTTAGCACGGGTGAGCACAGATACGCAGTATTTT. This encodes CASSLARVSTDTQYF. V gene TRBV7-3 combines with J gene TRBJ2-3; D unresolved. Germline values: CDR1 SGHTA, CDR2 FQGTGA. CDR3 length equals 15 residues. V was clipped by 2 bases and J by 0 bases, with 9 bases between them.